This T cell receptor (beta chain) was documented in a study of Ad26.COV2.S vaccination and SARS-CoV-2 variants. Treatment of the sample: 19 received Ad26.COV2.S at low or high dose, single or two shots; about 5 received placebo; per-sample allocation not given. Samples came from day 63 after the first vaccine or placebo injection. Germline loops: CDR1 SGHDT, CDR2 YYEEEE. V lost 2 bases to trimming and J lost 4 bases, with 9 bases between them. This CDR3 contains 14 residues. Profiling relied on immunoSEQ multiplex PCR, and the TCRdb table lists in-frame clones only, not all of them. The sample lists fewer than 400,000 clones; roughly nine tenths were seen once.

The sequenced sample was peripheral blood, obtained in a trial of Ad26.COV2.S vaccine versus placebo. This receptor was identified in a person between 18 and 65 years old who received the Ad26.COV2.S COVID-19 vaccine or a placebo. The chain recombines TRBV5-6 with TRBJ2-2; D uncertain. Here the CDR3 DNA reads TGTGCCAGCAGCTTTTACGAAGGCACCGGGGAGCTGTTTTTT. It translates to CASSFYEGTGELFF.